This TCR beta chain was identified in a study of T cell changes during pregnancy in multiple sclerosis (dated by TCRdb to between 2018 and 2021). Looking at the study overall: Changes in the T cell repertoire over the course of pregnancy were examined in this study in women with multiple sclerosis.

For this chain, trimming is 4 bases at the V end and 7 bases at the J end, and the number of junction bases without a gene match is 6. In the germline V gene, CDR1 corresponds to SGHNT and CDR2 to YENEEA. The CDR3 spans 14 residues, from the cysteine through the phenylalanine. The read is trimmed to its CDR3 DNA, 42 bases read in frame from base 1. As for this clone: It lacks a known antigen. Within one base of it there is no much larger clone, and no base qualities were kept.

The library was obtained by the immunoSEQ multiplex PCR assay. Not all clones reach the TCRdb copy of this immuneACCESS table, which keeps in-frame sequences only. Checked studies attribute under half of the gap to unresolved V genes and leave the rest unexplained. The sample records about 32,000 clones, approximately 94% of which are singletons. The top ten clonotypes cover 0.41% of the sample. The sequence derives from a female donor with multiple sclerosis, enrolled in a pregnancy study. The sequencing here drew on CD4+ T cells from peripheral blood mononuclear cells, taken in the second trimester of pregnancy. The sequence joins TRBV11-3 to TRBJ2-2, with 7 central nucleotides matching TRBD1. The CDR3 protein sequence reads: CASSWGTADGELFF. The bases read TGTGCCAGCAGCTGGGGGACAGCGGACGGGGAGCTGTTTTTT.